This TCR beta chain was sequenced in a study of OX40 agonist ivuxolimab in advanced cancers. In the study overall: The costimulatory receptor OX40 (CD134) was targeted by ivuxolimab, a fully human IgG2 agonistic monoclonal antibody. Intravenous ivuxolimab was administered to patients every 2 weeks at six dose levels: 0.01, 0.1, 0.3, 1.5, 3 and 10 mg/kg. Of the approximately 50 dose-escalation patients, hepatocellular carcinoma was present in about 19, melanoma in some 15, renal cell carcinoma in 9 and head and neck cancer in 9. In the dose-escalation cohort, nearly 85% of patients were male, and the mean age was 60 years with a range of 23 to 79. Prior anti-PD-1, anti-PD-L1 or anti-CTLA-4 therapy was permitted, and 35% to 40% of dose-escalation patients had received checkpoint inhibitors. Partial responses were achieved by three dose-escalation patients, of whom one had hepatocellular carcinoma and two had cutaneous melanoma. The purpose of peripheral TCRbeta sequencing was to test whether ivuxolimab changed TCR sequence diversity and led to clonal T-cell expansion. The paper describes the monotherapy dose-escalation part (N ≈ 52 patients) of the phase I trial of ivuxolimab. The paper as a whole reports these results and caveats: Low levels of normalized T-cell clonal expansion were also seen in some nonresponding patients. At doses of 0.1 to 3.0 mg/kg, clonal expansion of both CD4+ and CD8+ T cells in blood was seen between baseline and week 6. In the 0.1-3.0 mg/kg groups, partial responders were among the patients with the lowest normalized peripheral clonal expansion, particularly in CD8+ T cells. The antigen specificity of the peripheral T cells that underwent clonal expansion was not determined. After ivuxolimab, expanded clones were on average more numerous among CD8+ T cells than among CD4+ T cells.

Regarding this clone: What this receptor recognizes is not known. The sample holds no much larger clone one base away, and base qualities are not on file.

Patients with autoimmune disease history or receiving systemic immunosuppression were excluded from the trial. Peripheral blood for TCR sequencing was collected from all dose cohorts at baseline, on cycle 4 day 1, and on cycle 7 day 1. The samples were drawn from a first-in-human, open-label, multicenter phase I dose-escalation trial of ivuxolimab. The trial enrolled adults with locally advanced or metastatic head and neck squamous cell, hepatocellular, melanoma or renal cell carcinoma. CD4+ and CD8+ T cells were sorted separately from peripheral blood before TCR sequencing. Trimming costs V 0 bases and J 4 bases, and their ends lie 7 bases apart. From cysteine to phenylalanine, the CDR3 is 13 amino acids long. Just CDR3 DNA is preserved here, 39 bases in frame from base 1. The germline V gene provides CDR1 SGDLS and CDR2 YYNGEE. Genomic DNA was extracted from sorted cells for sequencing of the TCRbeta CDR3 region. TCRbeta CDR3 regions were sequenced using the immunoSEQ Assay. The table was pulled from immuneACCESS by TCRdb, which kept in-frame rearrangements only. Such tables lose some clones; where checked, under half of the loss comes from unresolved V genes, and the rest has no known cause. The sample table records tens of thousands of clones; roughly 90% of these occur just once. The top ten clonotypes cover 15% to 20% of the sample.

This chain joins TRBV9 to TRBJ1-2; no D segment can be confidently identified. Sequenced here: CD4+ or CD8+ T cells sorted from blood, sampled in a trial of the OX40 agonist ivuxolimab. The clonotype comes from an adult with an advanced solid tumor such as melanoma, head and neck, liver or kidney cancer. The nucleotide sequence is given as TGTGCCAGCAGCGTAGATGGGGTCTATGGCTACACCTTC. This translates into CASSVDGVYGYTF.